Presented here are 18 T cell receptor beta chains from one specimen sequenced in a study of blood T cells in healthy people across ages. A second about 7 to 12 cycle PCR used barcoded and J-beta primers. TCRdb redid the calling of the 5' RACE reads with MiXCR, one entry per CDR3 protein. The table lists 870,000 or so distinct CDR3 sequences, about 30% of them singletons. Source material: blood. The receptors stem from a woman aged 80 or older in good health.

At least ten counts were recorded for this clonotype. The J gene is TRBJ1-2, the V gene TRBV2; 7 bases line up with TRBD1. CDR1 is SNHLY and CDR2 is FYNNEI in the germline V gene. CDR3 size: 13 residues. Trimming removed 4 bases from V and 7 bases from J; junction bases left unmatched: 6. The CDR3 spells CASSVGQTSGYTF. The CDR3 nucleotides read TGTGCCAGCAGTGTGGGACAGACGTCTGGCTACACCTTC.

This clonotype was counted a few times. A much larger clone is a single base away; this may be a read error. The chain links TRBV20-1 to TRBJ2-4; D may be TRBD1 (5 bases). The CDR3 runs 14 residues. Deletions cut 4 bases from V and 13 bases from J, with 23 bases between. Germline V gene sequence: CDR1 DFQATT, CDR2 SNEGSKA (reference sequence). CDR3 region: CSANQGNVTPGQYF. CDR3 nucleotide sequence: TGCAGTGCTAATCAGGGAAATGTAACTCCAGGGCAGTACTTC.

The chain uses TRBV12-5 and TRBJ2-1, with no clear D. From germline, CDR1 is LGHNT and CDR2 FRNRAP. V was pared by 0 bases and J by 8 bases, with 5 bases between. The CDR3 is 12 residues long. The CDR3 DNA reads TGTGCTAGTGGTTTGGTACTTCATGAGCAGTTCTTC. Protein sequence: CASGLVLHEQFF.

This clonotype was counted once. The V and J genes are TRBV11-2 and TRBJ1-1; D uncertain. The CDR3 is 15 residues long. Germline V gene sequence: CDR1 SGHAT, CDR2 FQNNGV. Trimming left V 2 bases short and J 2 bases short, with 12 bases between. The CDR3 spells CASSLIAPLNTEAFF. The CDR3, as DNA: TGTGCCAGCAGCTTAATAGCCCCGCTAAACACTGAAGCTTTCTTT.

This clonotype showed up many times. The rearrangement links TRBV7-2 to TRBJ2-3; D remains unclear. The length of the CDR3 is 15 residues. V lost 1 base, J lost 2 bases, and 10 bases lay in between. Germline V gene sequence: CDR1 SGHTA, CDR2 FQGNSA. The CDR3 protein is CASSLVGSDTDTQYF. In DNA, the CDR3 is TGTGCCAGCAGCTTAGTCGGGTCGGACACAGATACGCAGTATTTT.

Concerning this clonotype: A read error may be the cause here, since a much bigger clone is one base away. This chain connects TRBV7-2 to TRBJ1-4; TRBD1 agrees at 7 bases. Germline values: CDR1 SGHTA, CDR2 FQGNSA. The CDR3 is made up of 13 amino acids. CDR3 bases: TGTGCCAGCACCCGGGACAGAAACGAAAAACGGTTTTTT. It codes for CASTRDRNEKRFF.

The CDR3 bases are TGCGCCAGCAGCGCTGACGGGGGTCCCTCACCCCTCCACTTT. Encoded protein: CASSADGGPSPLHF. This rearrangement joins TRBV5-1 to TRBJ1-6; weak D call: TRBD1 (5 bases). Trimming cost V 4 bases and J 10 bases, with 15 bases left between them. Germline loops: CDR1 SGHRS, CDR2 YFSETQ. The CDR3 extends over 14 amino acids. The complete variable domain, with remaining parts taken from reference TRBV5-1 and TRBJ1-6, reads KAGVTQTPRYLIKTRGQQVTLSCSPISGHRSVSWYQQTPGQGLQFLFEYFSETQRNKGNFPGRFSGRQFSNSRSEMNVSTLELGDSALYLCASSADGGPSPLHFGNGTRLTVT.

The chain couples TRBV6-5 to TRBJ1-5, with TRBD1 matching over 7 bases. The CDR3 length is 15 residues. Germline CDR1 is MNHEY and CDR2 is SVGAGI. The junction had 5 bases not matched to a gene; V was cut back by 2 bases and J by 4 bases. The CDR3 reads CASSYVQGRNQPQHF. In nucleotides, the CDR3 is TGTGCCAGCAGTTACGTACAGGGGAGGAATCAGCCCCAGCATTTT.

This clonotype was detected ten times or more. V gene TRBV3-1 combines with J gene TRBJ2-3, with D hard to call. Germline V gene sequence: CDR1 LGHDT, CDR2 YNNKEL (reference sequence). The CDR3 spans 15 residues. Trimming took off 0 bases at V and 0 bases at J, with 7 bases between the two ends. The CDR3 reads CASSQDPVSTDTQYF. The CDR3 nucleotides read TGTGCCAGCAGCCAAGATCCAGTTAGCACAGATACGCAGTATTTT.

At least ten counts were recorded for this clonotype. The chain recombines TRBV10-3 with TRBJ1-5; 7 bases map to TRBD1. CDR3 size: 13 residues. Germline values: CDR1 ENHRY, CDR2 SYGVKD. J lost 5 bases, V lost 4 bases, and 2 bases had no gene match. The CDR3 spells CAISATGDQPQHF. The CDR3 nucleotides read TGTGCCATCAGTGCCACAGGGGATCAGCCCCAGCATTTT.

Ten or more counts support this clonotype. The V gene is TRBV5-1, the J gene TRBJ1-2; 8 nucleotides line up with TRBD1. The V and J ends lost 2 bases and 4 bases, in that order; junction bases with no gene match: 7. The CDR3 runs 15 residues. Germline V gene data show CDR1 as SGHRS and CDR2 as YFSETQ. The CDR3 nucleotides are TGCGCCAGCAGCTTAAACGGACAGGGTGTCTATGGCTACACCTTC. Its translation is CASSLNGQGVYGYTF. The whole variable domain, remainder taken from reference TRBV5-1 and TRBJ1-2, is KAGVTQTPRYLIKTRGQQVTLSCSPISGHRSVSWYQQTPGQGLQFLFEYFSETQRNKGNFPGRFSGRQFSNSRSEMNVSTLELGDSALYLCASSLNGQGVYGYTFGSGTRLTVV.

To note about this clonotype: The germline gene is not matched at one end of the junction; a read error may be the cause. The V call is TRBV6-2 or TRBV6-3, the J call TRBJ2-5, with TRBD2 identical over 15 bases. Matching the DNA end better, TRBJ2-7 makes the J call doubtful. CDR1 and CDR2 (germline): MNHEY, SVGEGT. This CDR3 spans 18 amino acids. The CDR3: CASSYRGLAGGSSCEQYF. The CDR3, as DNA: TGTGCCAGCAGTTACCGAGGACTAGCGGGGGGGTCTTCCTGCGAGCAGTACTTC.

The CDR3 loop is CASLMAGSSHNEQFF. In DNA, the CDR3 is TGTGCCAGTCTAATGGCGGGGTCAAGCCACAATGAGCAGTTCTTC. V is TRBV7-9 and J is TRBJ2-1; tentative D call: TRBD2 (6 bases). This CDR3 has 15 amino acids. V was cut by 9 bases and J by 5 bases, with 20 bases left in between. CDR1 SEHNR and CDR2 FQNEAQ come from the germline V gene (reference sequence).

The chain recombines TRBV5-1 with TRBJ1-1; TRBD1 might be the D (6 bases). Trimming removed 3 bases at V and 1 base at J, with 19 bases between. This CDR3 region has 17 residues. Germline CDR1 and CDR2: SGHRS and YFSETQ. The CDR3 sequence is CASSWDRDTKPNTEAFF. The CDR3 bases are TGCGCCAGCAGCTGGGACCGGGACACCAAGCCGAACACTGAAGCTTTCTTT. Together with reference TRBV5-1 and TRBJ1-1, the CDR3 gives the full variable domain: KAGVTQTPRYLIKTRGQQVTLSCSPISGHRSVSWYQQTPGQGLQFLFEYFSETQRNKGNFPGRFSGRQFSNSRSEMNVSTLELGDSALYLCASSWDRDTKPNTEAFFGQGTRLTVV.

The table lists this clonotype with many counts. This chain joins TRBV13 and TRBJ2-5; possibly TRBD1 for D (5 bases). Germline loops: CDR1 PRHDT, CDR2 FYEKMQ (reference sequence). The CDR3 length is 15 residues. V dropped 3 bases and J dropped 1 base, with 12 bases sitting between them. The CDR3 here is CASSFWLQGQETQYF. In DNA, the CDR3 is TGTGCCAGCAGCTTCTGGTTGCAGGGCCAAGAGACCCAGTACTTC. The complete variable domain, with remaining parts taken from reference TRBV13 and TRBJ2-5, reads AAGVIQSPRHLIKEKRETATLKCYPIPRHDTVYWYQQGPGQDPQFLISFYEKMQSDKGSIPDRFSAQQFSDYHSELNMSSLELGDSALYFCASSFWLQGQETQYFGPGTRLLVL.

This clonotype was counted between two and nine times. Just one base apart from a much larger clone, this may be a read error. The chain combines TRBV14 with TRBJ2-3; TRBD2 matches 7 bases. This CDR3 has 14 residues. CDR1 is SGHDN and CDR2 is FVKESK in the germline V gene. The CDR3 DNA is TGTGCCAGCGCTGCTGGCGGGGGATTCCATACGCGGTATTTT. Its translation is CASAAGGGFHTRYF.

J is TRBJ1-2 and V is TRBV4-2, with TRBD1 matching over 8 bases. CDR1 and CDR2 from the germline V gene are LGHNA and YNFKEQ. The J segment lost 8 bases and the V segment lost 0 bases, leaving 8 bases of the junction unmatched. CDR3 length: 15 residues. The CDR3: CASSQEGGQGKGYTF. The DNA of the CDR3 is TGTGCCAGCAGCCAAGAAGGTGGACAGGGTAAGGGCTACACCTTC.

The chain employs TRBV20-1 and TRBJ2-5; 7 bases agree with TRBD2. After removal of 7 bases from V and 5 bases from J, the junction contained 10 bases not matched to a gene. Germline V gene data show CDR1 as DFQATT and CDR2 as SNEGSKA (reference sequence). The CDR3 length is 13 residues. Written as DNA, the CDR3 is TGCAGTGGATTGACTAGCTGGTGGGAGACCCAGTACTTC. Residues: CSGLTSWWETQYF.